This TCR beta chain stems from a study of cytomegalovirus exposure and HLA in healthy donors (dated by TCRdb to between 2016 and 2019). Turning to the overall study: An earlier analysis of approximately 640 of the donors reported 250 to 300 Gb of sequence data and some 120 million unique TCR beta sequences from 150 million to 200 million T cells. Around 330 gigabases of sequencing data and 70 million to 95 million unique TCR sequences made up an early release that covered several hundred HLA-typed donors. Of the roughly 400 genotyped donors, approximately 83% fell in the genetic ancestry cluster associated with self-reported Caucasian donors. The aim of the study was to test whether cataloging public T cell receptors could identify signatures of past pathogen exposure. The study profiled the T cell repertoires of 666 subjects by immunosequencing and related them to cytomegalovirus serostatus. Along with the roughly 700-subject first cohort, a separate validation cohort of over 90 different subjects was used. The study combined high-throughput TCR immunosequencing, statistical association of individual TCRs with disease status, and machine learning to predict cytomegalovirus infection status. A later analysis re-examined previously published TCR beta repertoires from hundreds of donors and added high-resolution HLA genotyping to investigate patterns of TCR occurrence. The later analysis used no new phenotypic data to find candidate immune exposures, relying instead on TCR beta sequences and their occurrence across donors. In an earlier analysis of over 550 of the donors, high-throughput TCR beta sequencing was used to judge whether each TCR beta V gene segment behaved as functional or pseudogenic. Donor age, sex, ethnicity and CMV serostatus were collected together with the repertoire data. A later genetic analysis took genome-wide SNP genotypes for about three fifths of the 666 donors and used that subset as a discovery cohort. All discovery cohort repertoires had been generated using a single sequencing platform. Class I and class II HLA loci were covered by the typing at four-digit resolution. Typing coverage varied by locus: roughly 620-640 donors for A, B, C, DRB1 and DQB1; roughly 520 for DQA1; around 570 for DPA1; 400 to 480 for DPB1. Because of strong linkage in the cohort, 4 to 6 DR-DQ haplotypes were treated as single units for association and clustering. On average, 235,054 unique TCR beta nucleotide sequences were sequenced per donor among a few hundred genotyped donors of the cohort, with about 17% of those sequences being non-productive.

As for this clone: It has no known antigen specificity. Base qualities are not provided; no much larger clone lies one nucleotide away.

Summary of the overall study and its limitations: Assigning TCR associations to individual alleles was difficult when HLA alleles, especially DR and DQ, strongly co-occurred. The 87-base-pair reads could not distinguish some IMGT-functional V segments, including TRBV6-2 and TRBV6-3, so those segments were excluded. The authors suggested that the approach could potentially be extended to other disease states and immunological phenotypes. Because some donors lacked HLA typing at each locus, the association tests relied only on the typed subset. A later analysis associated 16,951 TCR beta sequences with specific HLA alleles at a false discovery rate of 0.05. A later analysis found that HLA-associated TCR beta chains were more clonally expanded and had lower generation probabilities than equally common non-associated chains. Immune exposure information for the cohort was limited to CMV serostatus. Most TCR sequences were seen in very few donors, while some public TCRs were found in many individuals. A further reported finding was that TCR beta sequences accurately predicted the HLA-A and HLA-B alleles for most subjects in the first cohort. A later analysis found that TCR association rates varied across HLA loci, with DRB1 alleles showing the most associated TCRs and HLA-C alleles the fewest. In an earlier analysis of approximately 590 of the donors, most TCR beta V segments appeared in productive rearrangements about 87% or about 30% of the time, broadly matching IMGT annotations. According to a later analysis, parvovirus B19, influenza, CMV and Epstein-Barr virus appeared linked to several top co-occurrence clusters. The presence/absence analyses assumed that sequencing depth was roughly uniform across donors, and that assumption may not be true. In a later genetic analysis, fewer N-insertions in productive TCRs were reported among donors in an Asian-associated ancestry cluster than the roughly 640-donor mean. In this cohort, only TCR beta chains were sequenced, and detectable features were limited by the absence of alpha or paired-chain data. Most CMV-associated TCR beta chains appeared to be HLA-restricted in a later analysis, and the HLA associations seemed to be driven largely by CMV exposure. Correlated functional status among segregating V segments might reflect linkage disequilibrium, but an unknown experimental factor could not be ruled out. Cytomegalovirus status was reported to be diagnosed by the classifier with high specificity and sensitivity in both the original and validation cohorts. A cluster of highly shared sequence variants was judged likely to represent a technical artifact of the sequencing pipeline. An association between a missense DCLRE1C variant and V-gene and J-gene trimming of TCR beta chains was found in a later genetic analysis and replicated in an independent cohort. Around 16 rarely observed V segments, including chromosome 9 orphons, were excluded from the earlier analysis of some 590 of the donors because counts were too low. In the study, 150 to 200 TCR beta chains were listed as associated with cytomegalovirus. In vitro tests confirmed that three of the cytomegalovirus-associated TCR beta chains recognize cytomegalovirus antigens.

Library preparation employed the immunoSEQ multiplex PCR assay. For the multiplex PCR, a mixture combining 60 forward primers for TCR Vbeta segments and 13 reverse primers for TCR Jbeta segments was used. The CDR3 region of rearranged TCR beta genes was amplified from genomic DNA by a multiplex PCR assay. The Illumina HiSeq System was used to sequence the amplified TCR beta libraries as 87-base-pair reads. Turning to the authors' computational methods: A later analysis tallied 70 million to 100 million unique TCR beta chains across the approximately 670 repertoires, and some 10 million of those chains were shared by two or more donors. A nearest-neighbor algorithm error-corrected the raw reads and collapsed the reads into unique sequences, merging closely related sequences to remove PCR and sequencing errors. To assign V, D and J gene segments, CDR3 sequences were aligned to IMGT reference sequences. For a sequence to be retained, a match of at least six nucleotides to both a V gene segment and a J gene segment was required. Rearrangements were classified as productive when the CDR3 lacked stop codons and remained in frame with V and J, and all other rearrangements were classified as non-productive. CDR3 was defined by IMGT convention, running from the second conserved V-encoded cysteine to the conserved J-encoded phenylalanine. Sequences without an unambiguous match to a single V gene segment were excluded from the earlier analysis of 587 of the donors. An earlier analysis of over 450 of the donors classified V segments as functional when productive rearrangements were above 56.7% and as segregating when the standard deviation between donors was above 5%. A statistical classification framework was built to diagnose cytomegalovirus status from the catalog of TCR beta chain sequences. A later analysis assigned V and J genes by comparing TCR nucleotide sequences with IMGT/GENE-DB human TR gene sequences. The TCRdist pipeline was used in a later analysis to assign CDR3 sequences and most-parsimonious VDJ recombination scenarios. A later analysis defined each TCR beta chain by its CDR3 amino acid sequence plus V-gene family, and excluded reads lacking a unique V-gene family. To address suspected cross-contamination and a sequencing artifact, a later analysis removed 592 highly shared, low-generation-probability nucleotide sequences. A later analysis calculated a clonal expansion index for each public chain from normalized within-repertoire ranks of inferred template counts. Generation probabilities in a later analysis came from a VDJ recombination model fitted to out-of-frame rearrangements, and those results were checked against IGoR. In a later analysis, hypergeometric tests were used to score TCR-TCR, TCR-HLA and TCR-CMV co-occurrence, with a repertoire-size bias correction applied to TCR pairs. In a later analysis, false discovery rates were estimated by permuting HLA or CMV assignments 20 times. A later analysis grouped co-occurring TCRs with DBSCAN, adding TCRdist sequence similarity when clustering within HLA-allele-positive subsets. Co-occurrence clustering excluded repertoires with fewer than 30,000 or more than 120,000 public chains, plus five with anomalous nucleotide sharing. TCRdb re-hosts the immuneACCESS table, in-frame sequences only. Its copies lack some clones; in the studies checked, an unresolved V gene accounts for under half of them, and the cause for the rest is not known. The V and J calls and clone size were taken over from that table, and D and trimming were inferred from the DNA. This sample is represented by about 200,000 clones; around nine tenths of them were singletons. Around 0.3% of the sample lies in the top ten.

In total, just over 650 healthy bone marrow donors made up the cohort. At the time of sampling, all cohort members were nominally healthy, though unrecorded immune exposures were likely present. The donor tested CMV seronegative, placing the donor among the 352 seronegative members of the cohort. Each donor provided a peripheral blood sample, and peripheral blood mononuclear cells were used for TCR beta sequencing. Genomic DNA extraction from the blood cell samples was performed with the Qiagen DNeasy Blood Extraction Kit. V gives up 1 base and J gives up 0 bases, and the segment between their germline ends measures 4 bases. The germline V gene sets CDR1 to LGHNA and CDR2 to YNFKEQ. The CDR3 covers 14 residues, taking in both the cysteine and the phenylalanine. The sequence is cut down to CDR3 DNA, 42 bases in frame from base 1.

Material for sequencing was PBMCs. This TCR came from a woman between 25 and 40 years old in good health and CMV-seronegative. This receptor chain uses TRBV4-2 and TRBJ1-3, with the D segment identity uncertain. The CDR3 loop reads CASSQADSGNTIYF. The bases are TGTGCCAGCAGCCAAGCAGACTCTGGAAACACCATATATTTT.